Listed below are T cell receptor beta chains from one sample, sequenced in a study of regulatory T cells in long-lasting Graves disease. TCRdb used MiXCR to reprocess the multiplex PCR reads, holding one entry per CDR3 protein. The table has hundreds of thousands of distinct CDR3 sequences, roughly 20% seen once. Sequenced here: peripheral blood mononuclear cells (PBMCs), sampled when the disease was refractory, from a patient treated with antithyroid drugs. The source of these receptors is a female donor with Graves disease. Both conserved end residues are part of each CDR3. Fields, in order: clone size, D gene, J gene, V gene, CDR3 protein, CDR3 DNA. The D gene is left open where the match is weak. Not all rows give a size; the values are once, few, many and, for expanded clones, a class.

- | TRBD1 | TRBJ2-7 | TRBV20-1 | CSARWDRGPEQYF | TGCAGTGCTAGGTGGGACAGGGGGCCCGAGCAGTACTTC
- | - | TRBJ1-3 | TRBV30 | CAHRDRSSGNTIYF | TGTGCCCACCGAGACAGGAGCTCTGGAAACACCATATATTTT
few | TRBD1 | TRBJ1-1 | TRBV29-1 | CSVLGDRGNTEAFF | TGCAGCGTTCTAGGGGACAGGGGGAACACTGAAGCTTTCTTT
many | - | TRBJ2-7 | TRBV7-8 | CASSFSGDEQYF | TGTGCCAGCAGCTTCTCAGGGGACGAGCAGTACTTC
many | TRBD1 | TRBJ2-7 | TRBV28 | CASSSSGQGAFDEQYF | TGTGCCAGCAGTTCCTCCGGACAGGGGGCTTTCGACGAGCAGTACTTC
many | - | TRBJ2-7 | TRBV11-2 | CASSPGIRASYYEQYF | TGTGCCAGCAGCCCAGGTATTCGAGCTTCGTACTACGAGCAGTACTTC
- | - | TRBJ2-7 | TRBV6-2/TRBV6-3 | CASSYSIEGLYEQYF | TGTGCCAGCAGTTACTCGATTGAGGGGCTCTACGAGCAGTACTTC
few | - | TRBJ2-3 | TRBV27 | CASSRRGDTQYF | TGTGCCAGCAGCCGAAGGGGTGATACGCAGTATTTT
few | TRBD2 | TRBJ2-4 | TRBV5-8 | CASSLVVSTSRNIQYF | TGTGCCAGCAGCTTGGTGGTGTCGACTAGCAGAAACATTCAGTACTTC
- | TRBD2 | TRBJ2-7 | TRBV4-3 | CARKALERECEQYF | TGCGCCAGGAAGGCCCTCGAGCGGGAATGCGAGCAGTACTTC
many | - | TRBJ1-5 | TRBV6-1 | CASNNRISNQPQHF | TGTGCCAGCAACAATAGGATTAGCAATCAGCCCCAGCATTTT
many | - | TRBJ2-4 | TRBV28 | CASRTGGGPKNIQYF | TGTGCCAGCAGAACCGGTGGGGGCCCCAAAAACATTCAGTACTTC
few | TRBD1 | TRBJ2-7 | TRBV20-1 | CSARDGTGRHEQYF | TGCAGTGCTAGAGACGGGACAGGGCGGCACGAGCAGTACTTC
- | TRBD2 | TRBJ2-7 | TRBV20-1 | CSARSLAVGEQYF | TGCAGTGCTAGGTCTCTAGCGGTCGGGGAGCAGTACTTC
few | TRBD2 | TRBJ2-7 | TRBV19 | CASSPGRAGSYEQYF | TGTGCCAGTAGTCCCGGGAGGGCGGGCTCCTACGAGCAGTACTTC
few | - | TRBJ1-3 | TRBV7-8 | CASSLGLGIVGTIYF | TGTGCCAGCAGCTTAGGGTTGGGCATAGTTGGCACCATATATTTT
many | - | TRBJ1-2 | TRBV6-5 | CASSSTGLYGYTF | TGTGCCAGCAGTTCGACCGGACTCTATGGCTACACCTTC
- | TRBD1 | TRBJ1-1 | TRBV27 | CASSPQGRRAFF | TGTGCCAGCAGTCCACAGGGGAGGAGAGCTTTCTTT
- | - | TRBJ2-2 | TRBV7-9 | CASRAGYRTNTGELFF | TGTGCCAGCAGGGCGGGCTACAGAACAAACACCGGGGAGCTGTTTTTT
many | TRBD2 | TRBJ2-7 | TRBV27 | CASSRLAGAGEQYF | TGTGCCAGCAGTAGACTAGCGGGAGCTGGTGAGCAGTACTTC
many | - | TRBJ2-6 | TRBV7-3 | CASSFRPGANVLTF | TGTGCCAGCAGCTTCAGACCTGGGGCCAACGTCCTGACTTTC
few | - | TRBJ2-7 | TRBV29-1 | CSPNGAESYEQYF | TGCAGCCCGAACGGGGCAGAATCCTACGAGCAGTACTTC
many | TRBD1 | TRBJ1-4 | TRBV7-2 | CASAPGQGAGEKLFF | TGTGCCAGCGCCCCGGGACAGGGGGCAGGTGAAAAACTGTTTTTT
- | - | TRBJ1-5 | TRBV6-5 | CASSYPDFWGEMDNQPQHF | TGTGCCAGCAGTTACCCAGACTTCTGGGGGGAGATGGACAATCAGCCCCAGCATTTT
- | - | TRBJ1-2 | TRBV29-1 | CSVEQGLYGYTF | TGCAGCGTTGAACAGGGTCTCTATGGCTACACCTTC
- | - | TRBJ1-5 | TRBV28 | CASSLSDLNQPQHF | TGTGCCAGCAGTTTATCAGATTTAAATCAGCCCCAGCATTTT
- | - | TRBJ1-1 | TRBV30 | CAWSVRGLDTEAFF | TGTGCCTGGAGTGTAAGGGGCTTGGACACTGAAGCTTTCTTT
few | TRBD2 | TRBJ2-2 | TRBV28 | CASSWSSGISGTGELFF | TGTGCCAGCAGTTGGAGTAGCGGGATTAGCGGTACCGGGGAGCTGTTTTTT
many | TRBD1 | TRBJ2-2 | TRBV28 | CASRGQGALTGELFF | TGTGCCAGCAGGGGCCAGGGGGCTTTGACCGGGGAGCTGTTTTTT
- | TRBD2 | TRBJ2-7 | TRBV20-1 | CSARKSSGDEQYF | TGCAGTGCTAGGAAATCTAGCGGGGACGAGCAGTACTTC
few | TRBD2 | TRBJ2-1 | TRBV7-3 | CASSFEGGLDEQFF | TGTGCCAGCAGCTTCGAGGGAGGGCTGGATGAGCAGTTCTTC
few | - | TRBJ2-7 | TRBV20-1 | CSARGQDSYEQYF | TGCAGTGCTAGAGGGCAGGACTCCTACGAGCAGTACTTC
few | - | TRBJ1-2 | TRBV6-1 | CASSPGPRVSYTF | TGTGCCAGCAGTCCTGGTCCCCGAGTCTCCTACACCTTC
many | - | TRBJ1-2 | TRBV20-1 | CSARRVEDGWRDGYTF | TGCAGTGCTAGACGGGTGGAGGATGGCTGGAGGGATGGCTACACCTTC
- | TRBD2 | TRBJ2-1 | TRBV20-1 | CSARTSGNEQFF | TGCAGTGCTAGGACTAGCGGAAATGAGCAGTTCTTC
few | TRBD2 | TRBJ2-5 | TRBV12-3/TRBV12-4 | CASSLARNSGRALEETQYF | TGTGCCAGCAGCTTGGCCCGAAATAGCGGGAGGGCCCTTGAAGAGACCCAGTACTTC
- | - | TRBJ2-5 | TRBV19 | CASSALGSQETQYF | TGTGCCAGTAGTGCCCTAGGTAGTCAAGAGACCCAGTACTTC
- | TRBD1 | TRBJ2-7 | TRBV30 | CAWAGQGYEQYF | TGTGCCTGGGCCGGACAGGGCTACGAGCAGTACTTC
many | - | TRBJ2-4 | TRBV15 | CATSRALVGEAENIQYF | TGTGCCACCAGCAGAGCCTTAGTCGGAGAGGCTGAAAACATTCAGTACTTC
few | - | TRBJ2-7 | TRBV20-1 | CSARDLGRGSYEQYF | TGCAGTGCTAGAGATCTTGGTAGGGGTTCCTACGAGCAGTACTTC
few | - | TRBJ1-5 | TRBV20-1 | CSASNVQTNQPQHF | TGCAGTGCTAGTAATGTTCAGACCAATCAGCCCCAGCATTTT
- | - | TRBJ2-5 | TRBV7-9 | CASSLSGWYQETQYF | TGTGCCAGCAGCTTGAGTGGCTGGTACCAAGAGACCCAGTACTTC
few | TRBD1 | TRBJ2-5 | TRBV12-3/TRBV12-4 | CVSSLVRTGGTETQYF | TGTGTCAGCAGTTTAGTTCGGACAGGGGGGACGGAGACCCAGTACTTC
few | - | TRBJ2-1 | TRBV28 | CASSLTGNSYNEQFF | TGTGCCAGCAGTCTTACAGGAAACTCCTACAATGAGCAGTTCTTC
- | - | TRBJ1-2 | TRBV15 | CATSRARDGVYGYTF | TGTGCCACCAGCAGAGCCCGAGACGGGGTCTATGGCTACACCTTC
- | - | TRBJ2-7 | TRBV7-3 | CASSLSYPPGYYEQYF | TGTGCCAGCAGCTTGTCTTACCCTCCAGGTTACTACGAGCAGTACTTC
- | - | TRBJ2-3 | TRBV27 | CASSGSTVIDTQYF | TGTGCCAGCAGTGGTTCGACAGTAATAGATACGCAGTATTTT
many | TRBD2 | TRBJ2-1 | TRBV2 | CASTTSGSYNEQFF | TGTGCCAGCACTACTAGCGGGAGTTACAATGAGCAGTTCTTC